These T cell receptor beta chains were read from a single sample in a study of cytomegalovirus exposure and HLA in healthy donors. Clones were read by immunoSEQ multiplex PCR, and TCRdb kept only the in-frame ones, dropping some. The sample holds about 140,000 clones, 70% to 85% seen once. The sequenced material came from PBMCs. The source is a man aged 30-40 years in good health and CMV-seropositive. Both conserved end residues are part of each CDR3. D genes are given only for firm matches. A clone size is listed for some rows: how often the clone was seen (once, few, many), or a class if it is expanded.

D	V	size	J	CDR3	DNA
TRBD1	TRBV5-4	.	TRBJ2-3	CASNPGQDSTDTQYF	TGTGCCAGCAACCCGGGACAGGATAGCACAGATACGCAGTATTTT
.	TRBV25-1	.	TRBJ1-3	CASSEFVVGGSGNTIYF	TGTGCCAGCAGTGAATTCGTTGTTGGCGGGTCTGGAAACACCATATATTTT
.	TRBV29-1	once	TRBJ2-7	CSVEAPVTYEQYF	TGCAGCGTTGAAGCCCCAGTAACCTACGAGCAGTACTTC
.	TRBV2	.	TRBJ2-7	CAIDSYEQYF	TGTGCCATCGACAGCTACGAGCAGTACTTC
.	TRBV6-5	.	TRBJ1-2	CASSYGGSSRGYTF	TGTGCCAGCAGTTACGGGGGCAGCTCTAGGGGCTACACCTTC
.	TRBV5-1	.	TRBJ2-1	CASSLGQPGNEQFF	TGCGCCAGCAGCTTGGGACAGCCCGGGAATGAGCAGTTCTTC
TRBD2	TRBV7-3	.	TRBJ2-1	CASSSRGGNEQFF	TGTGCCAGCAGCTCTCGCGGGGGGAATGAGCAGTTCTTC
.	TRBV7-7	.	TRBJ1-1	CASSTDWNTEAFF	TGTGCCAGCAGCACCGACTGGAACACTGAAGCTTTCTTT
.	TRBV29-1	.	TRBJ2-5	CSARGGGGETQYF	TGCAGCGCCCGCGGGGGCGGGGGAGAGACCCAGTACTTC
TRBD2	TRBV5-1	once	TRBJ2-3	CASSMLAGGNPDTQYF	TGCGCCAGCAGCATGCTAGCGGGGGGGAACCCAGATACGCAGTATTTT